This T cell receptor (beta chain) was recorded in a study of PD-1 blockade in classical Hodgkin lymphoma. About the study: Nivolumab dosed at 3 mg/kg went to patients intravenously every 2 weeks. Study results and limitations: Complete responders' baseline diversity resembled that of newly diagnosed patients. Diversity in CD4+ TCRs, unlike that measured in CD8+ TCRs, had risen significantly by C4D1.

Each patient relapsed following autologous stem cell transplantation, and prior brentuximab vedotin exposure differed. The best responses consisted of complete response, partial response or progressive disease. Clones were sequenced by immunoSEQ multiplex PCR, and TCRdb holds only the in-frame ones, with some missing. Of about 98,000 clones in the sample, about four fifths were seen once. CDR1 SGHTA and CDR2 FQGNSA come from the germline V gene. The CDR3 runs 13 residues. The germline V and J ends were trimmed by 1 base and 2 bases, with 6 bases remaining between them. A word on this clone: Its antigen remains unidentified.

The gene calls are TRBV7-2 and TRBJ2-7, with D unresolved. Source: peripheral blood mononuclear cells (PBMCs), taken before the second cycle of nivolumab. This TCR came from a human donor with classical Hodgkin lymphoma. In DNA, the CDR3 is TGTGCCAGCAGCTTAGGCGCTACCTACGAGCAGTACTTC. It is translated as CASSLGATYEQYF.